This T cell receptor beta chain was profiled in a study of radiation and T cells in renal cell carcinoma. Profiling relied on immunoSEQ multiplex PCR, and the TCRdb table lists in-frame clones only, not all of them. The table includes 130,000 to 150,000 clones, roughly 90% detected once. Unmatched junction bases numbered 8, after V lost 1 base and J lost 4 bases. The V gene's germline CDR1 is SGHTA and CDR2 FQGNSA. The CDR3 has 17 residues. Time point defined: blood 4 weeks post-SBRT, at nephrectomy. Treatment specified: 15 Gy SBRT to primary tumor, nephrectomy 4 weeks later. Nephrectomy followed 15 Gy stereotactic body radiation by 4 weeks. Radiation-treated patients gave blood at baseline, week 2 and week 4. Study-level points and caveats: In blood, top tumor clones expanded by 2 weeks, shrinking by 4. Without pretreatment biopsies, baseline tumor clonotype presence was undetermined.

For this clone: Its antigen remains unidentified.

The V and J genes are TRBV7-2 and TRBJ2-3; 10 bases agree with TRBD2. The sequence came from a woman aged 45-59 years with renal cell carcinoma. The sample consisted of blood, taken from a patient whose treatment included radiotherapy and nephrectomy. The CDR3 region is CASSLVMTSGPPDTQYF. As DNA, the CDR3 is TGTGCCAGCAGCTTAGTTATGACTAGCGGGCCCCCAGATACGCAGTATTTT. Looking up the rest from reference TRBV7-2 and TRBJ2-3 gives the full variable domain: GAGVSQSPSNKVTEKGKDVELRCDPISGHTALYWYRQSLGQGLEFLIYFQGNSAPDKSGLPSDRFSAERTGGSVSTLTIQRTQQEDSAVYLCASSLVMTSGPPDTQYFGPGTRLTVL.